The 4 T cell receptor beta chains below all came from one sample that was sequenced in a study of T cell responses to AZD1222 COVID-19 vaccine (dated by TCRdb to the early 2020s). The library was made by the immunoSEQ multiplex PCR assay. The source is immuneACCESS, and TCRdb retained only in-frame sequences with V and J called. Part of the clones is not carried over; for the studies checked, unresolved V genes explain less than half of this, and the remainder is unexplained. The sample table shows 86,000 or so clones, and just over 90% are seen once. 4.5% of the sample is in the top ten clones. Per the publication, the time point label means: baseline before first vaccination. Taken with the paper, the label for treatment or condition translates to: meningococcal conjugate vaccine given as trial control. Sequences were derived from peripheral blood, sampled on day 0 of MenACWY control vaccination. These receptors originate from an adult in good health.

The chain has TRBV6-5 and TRBJ2-7; weak D call: TRBD1 (5 bases). Trimming stripped 6 bases from V and 6 bases from J, with 21 bases between. The germline V gene encodes CDR1 MNHEY and CDR2 SVGAGI. The CDR3 has 15 amino acids. This CDR3 reads CASRSEQAPSSEQYF. The CDR3 DNA is TGTGCCAGCAGATCCGAACAGGCTCCCTCAAGCGAGCAGTACTTC.

V gene TRBV9 combines with J gene TRBJ2-2, with D perhaps assigned TRBD1 or TRBD2 (5 bases each). The V and J ends lost 0 bases and 4 bases respectively, with 13 bases between them. The CDR3 consists of 16 residues. CDR1 SGDLS and CDR2 YYNGEE come from the germline V gene. CDR3 DNA: TGTGCCAGCAGCGTAGGTGGTGGGGCGGGCACCGGGGAGCTGTTTTTT. Protein product: CASSVGGGAGTGELFF. The variable domain in full, completed from reference TRBV9 and TRBJ2-2, reads DSGVTQTPKHLITATGQRVTLRCSPRSGDLSVYWYQQSLDQGLQFLIQYYNGEERAKGNILERFSAQQFPDLHSELNLSSLELGDSALYFCASSVGGGAGTGELFFGEGSRLTVL.

The chain uses TRBV30 and TRBJ2-4, with D possibly TRBD1 on 5 matching bases. Germline V gives CDR1 GTSNPN, CDR2 SVGIG (reference sequence). The CDR3 has 13 residues. V was pared by 1 base and J by 4 bases, with 8 bases between. The CDR3 DNA follows: TGTGCCTGGAGTGCCAGGGCGAAAAACATTCAGTACTTC. Its translation: CAWSARAKNIQYF.

This sequence joins TRBV27 and TRBJ2-3; D is possibly TRBD1 or TRBD2 (5 bases each). Trimming removed 7 bases from V and 0 bases from J, with 20 bases in between. Germline-derived CDR1 and CDR2 are MNHEY and SMNVEV (reference sequence). The CDR3 runs to 17 residues. CDR3 nucleotide sequence: TGTGCCAGCACCTCCCCCGGGGCTAGTCTAAGCACAGATACGCAGTATTTT. This translates into CASTSPGASLSTDTQYF.